The count of the clone carrying this T cell receptor beta chain is one. Its antigen is not identified. The sample comes from a study of early T cells in non-severe SARS-CoV-2 infection. As for the study in general: From unsorted whole blood, bulk RNA was sequenced, and the chains remained unpaired.

Study conclusions and caveats: Anti-spike CD8 specificities were favored by VDJdb matching, whose results missed private and CD4 specificities.

Attached unique molecular identifiers marked individual cDNA molecules. One entry per CDR3 protein, called by TCRdb with MiXCR from the 5' RACE reads. The table records approximately 47,000 distinct CDR3 sequences, 6.2% of them present only once. This CDR3 is built from 15 residues. Trimming took 2 bases from V and 4 from J, leaving 15 bases between them. Germline-derived CDR1 and CDR2 are MNHEY and SVGAGI. The sample consisted of whole blood, taken at baseline. This clonotype was sampled from an adult who was a healthcare worker with PCR-confirmed SARS-CoV-2 infection or an uninfected control (not recorded which). The chain uses TRBV6-5 and TRBJ2-7; D not resolved. This chain's CDR3 is CASSYPSWKLYEQYF. DNA for the CDR3: TGTGCCAGCAGTTACCCCTCTTGGAAGCTATACGAGCAGTACTTC.